This is a list of T cell receptor beta chains from one sample in a study of T cell repertoires in cytomegalovirus infection. TCRdb ran MiXCR on the reads and lists one entry per CDR3 protein. The sample carries hundreds of thousands of distinct CDR3 sequences, less than 40% recorded once. Their antigen targets remain unknown. Sample: cultured CD8+ T cells from PBMCs, taken from culture after CMV antigen stimulation. The receptors shown here come from a human donor in good health (CMV status not recorded). Some clones in this sample may be carry-over from other donors' samples. Both conserved end residues are part of each CDR3. Fields, in order: V gene, J gene, D gene, clone size, CDR3 DNA, CDR3 protein. A D gene is named only where the DNA matches it firmly. Expanded clones get a size class; other rows say once, few or many, or leave the size out.

TRBV7-2	TRBJ1-2	NA	NA	TGTGCCAGCAGCTTAGAACAGGGACTGTCACATCTCGGTGGAGCGTATGGCTACACCTTC	CASSLEQGLSHLGGAYGYTF
TRBV7-8	TRBJ1-1	NA	few	TGTGCCAGCAGCTTATGGGGGCAGATCATTGACACTGAAGCTTTCTTT	CASSLWGQIIDTEAFF
TRBV12-3/TRBV12-4	TRBJ2-7	NA	few	TGTGCCAGCACGGGGCGGGACTCCTACGAGCAGTACTTC	CASTGRDSYEQYF
TRBV6-1	TRBJ2-3	NA	many	TGTGCCAGCCGAACGGCAGATACGCAGTATTTT	CASRTADTQYF
TRBV4-1	TRBJ1-1	NA	few	TGCGCCAGCAGCTTACGGGATCTGGTTGGGACTGAAGCTTTCTTT	CASSLRDLVGTEAFF
TRBV19	TRBJ1-5	NA	NA	TGTGCCAGTAGTATAGTCCGGGACGCGGGGCAGCCCCAGCATTTT	CASSIVRDAGQPQHF
TRBV10-3	TRBJ1-6	NA	NA	TGTGCCATCAGTGCCAACTATAATTCACCCCTCCACTTT	CAISANYNSPLHF
TRBV5-3	TRBJ1-4	NA	few	TGTGCCAGAAGTTCCCCAGCGGGAGGAGGGGAAAAACTGTTTTTT	CARSSPAGGGEKLFF
TRBV7-2	TRBJ2-5	TRBD1	many	TGTGCCAGCAGCTCCCTCACAGGGGGAGAGACCCAGTACTTC	CASSSLTGGETQYF
TRBV12-3/TRBV12-4	TRBJ2-3	TRBD1	few	TGTGCCAGCACCCTGACAGGGGCCTCAGATACGCAGTATTTT	CASTLTGASDTQYF
TRBV6-1	TRBJ1-5	TRBD1	few	TGTGCCAGCAGTTACACTGTAGGGACAGGGATCAATCAGCCCCAGCATTTT	CASSYTVGTGINQPQHF
TRBV12-3/TRBV12-4	TRBJ1-5	NA	NA	TGTGCCAGCAGTACACAGGGTAATAGCAATCAGCCCCAGCATTTT	CASSTQGNSNQPQHF
TRBV12-3/TRBV12-4	TRBJ2-2	TRBD1	few	TGTGCCAGCGGATTCAATTTACCGGGACAGGGCAGCGGGGAGCTGTTTTTT	CASGFNLPGQGSGELFF
TRBV24-1	TRBJ2-2	NA	NA	TGTGCCATCCAAGTCTCGGTCACCGGGGAGCTGTTTTTT	CAIQVSVTGELFF